The 15 T cell receptor beta chains below come from one sample, sequenced in a study of CD8 T cells in Susac syndrome. RNA, at about 0.45 to 1 ug, was reverse transcribed with random hexamers. TCRdb reprocessed the immunoSEQ multiplex PCR reads via MiXCR and lists one record per CDR3 protein. Of about 150,000 distinct CDR3 sequences listed, 85% to 95% are singletons. The sequenced sample was CD4+ T cells from PBMCs. Receptors originate from a human donor with Susac syndrome.

The rearrangement uses TRBV2 and TRBJ2-3; 8 nucleotides line up with TRBD2. V shed 11 bases, J shed 1 base, and the junction held 5 bases outside the gene matches. CDR3 size: 13 residues. Germline assignment: CDR1 SNHLY and CDR2 FYNNEI. CDR3 in DNA: TGTGCCGGAGCGGGGGTTCGCACAGATACGCAGTATTTT. It encodes CAGAGVRTDTQYF.

The V call is TRBV18, the J call TRBJ1-6; the D is unclear. Germline V CDR1 and CDR2: KGHSH, LQKENI. There are 17 residues in the CDR3. V lost 0 bases and J lost 8, with 17 bases in between. CDR3 DNA: TGTGCCAGCTCACCACCTAACGGGGTCCGCGGTGATTCACCCCTCCACTTT. It translates to CASSPPNGVRGDSPLHF.

This chain links TRBV19 with TRBJ2-1, with D maybe TRBD2 (6 bases). V was shortened by 3 bases and J by 3 bases, with 15 bases between the two germline ends. This CDR3 region has 16 residues. Germline CDR1 is LNHDA and CDR2 is SQIVND (reference sequence). In DNA form, the CDR3 reads TGTGCCAGTAGTATGTACTCCCGGAGGGGCTACAATGAGCAGTTCTTC. Translated: CASSMYSRRGYNEQFF.

The genes are TRBV4-2 and TRBJ2-7, with a possible D match to TRBD2 (6 bases). The CDR3 loop spans 15 amino acids. Trimming pared 3 bases from V and 2 bases from J, leaving 14 bases between. The germline V gene encodes CDR1 LGHNA and CDR2 YNFKEQ. The CDR3 loop is CASSQERVRTYEQYF. The CDR3 nucleotides are TGTGCCAGCAGCCAGGAGCGGGTTAGGACCTACGAGCAGTACTTC.

This clonotype was recorded only once. J is TRBJ1-2 and V is TRBV12-3 or TRBV12-4; perhaps TRBD1 as D (5 bases). CDR3 size: 10 residues. V lost 8 bases to trimming and J lost 5 bases, with 6 bases between them. The CDR3 bases are TGTGCCAGCGGGGCGTATGGCTACACCTTC. Its translation is CASGAYGYTF.

This chain connects TRBV20-1 to TRBJ2-2, with a possible D match to TRBD2 (5 bases). V lost 3 bases, J lost 0 bases, and 8 bases lay in between. This CDR3 region has 14 residues. Looked up from germline, CDR1 is DFQATT and CDR2 is SNEGSKA (reference sequence). The CDR3 nucleotides read TGCAGTGCTAGTAAAGCGGCGAACACCGGGGAGCTGTTTTTT. Amino acids: CSASKAANTGELFF.

The J gene is TRBJ2-2, the V gene TRBV11-2; D is undetermined. Germline V gene lookup returns CDR1 SGHAT and CDR2 FQNNGV. The CDR3 totals 11 residues. V was cut by 2 bases and J by 9 bases, with 4 bases left in between. CDR3 in DNA: TGTGCCAGCAGCTTATCTAGGGAGCTGTTTTTT. Its translation: CASSLSRELFF.

This chain uses TRBV6-6 with TRBJ2-4; unclear D gene. CDR1 and CDR2 from the germline V gene are MNHNY and SVGAGI (reference sequence). The CDR3 spans 13 residues. Trimming pared 0 bases from V and 7 bases from J, leaving 7 bases between. CDR3: CASSYSKENIQYF. The CDR3 DNA is TGTGCCAGCAGTTACTCGAAAGAGAACATTCAGTACTTC.

The chain is built from TRBV29-1 and TRBJ1-6, with 8 bases that match TRBD1. CDR3 length: 13 residues. V shed 6 bases and J 7 bases; nucleotides not matched to a gene: 5. CDR1 is SQVTM, CDR2 ANQGSEA, per germline. CDR3 nucleotide sequence: TGCAGCGTGCAGGGGGCAGGAAATTCACCCCTCCACTTT. This encodes CSVQGAGNSPLHF.

This chain links TRBV12-3 or TRBV12-4 with TRBJ2-7; 8 bases fit TRBD1. V lost 5 bases, J lost 6 bases, and 9 bases stayed unmatched. The CDR3 is 14 residues long. The CDR3, as DNA: TGTGCCAGCAGTCCACTCCAGGGGGCTGGCGAGCAGTACTTC. Residues: CASSPLQGAGEQYF.

CDR3: CASSPHVTGVYNEQFF. DNA of the CDR3: TGTGCCAGCAGCCCTCACGTGACAGGGGTCTACAATGAGCAGTTCTTC. V usage is TRBV7-7 and J usage is TRBJ2-1; 8 bases fit TRBD1. This CDR3 has 16 residues. The germline V gene has CDR1 SSHAT and CDR2 FNYEAQ (reference sequence). The V and J ends lost 5 bases and 3 bases, in that order; junction bases with no gene match: 9.

The chain combines TRBV5-4 with TRBJ1-2, with unresolved D. This CDR3 has 12 residues. Trimming took 0 bases from V and 8 from J, leaving 8 bases between them. Germline CDR1 SGHNT, CDR2 YYREEE (reference sequence). The CDR3 sequence is CASSLDGWGYTF. CDR3 coding DNA: TGTGCCAGCAGCTTGGATGGGTGGGGCTACACCTTC.

This chain connects TRBV11-2 to TRBJ1-2, with D unclear. V dropped 5 bases and J dropped 2 bases, with 9 bases sitting between them. Per germline, CDR1 SGHAT and CDR2 FQNNGV. The CDR3 runs 13 residues. The CDR3 here is CASSQDSNYGYTF. Written as DNA, the CDR3 is TGTGCCAGCAGCCAGGACTCGAACTATGGCTACACCTTC.

The chain links TRBV7-9 to TRBJ1-3; D possibly corresponds to TRBD1 (6 bases). The CDR3 is 15 amino acids. Germline V gene sequence: CDR1 SEHNR, CDR2 FQNEAQ (reference sequence). V was clipped by 3 bases and J by 0 bases, with 9 bases between them. CDR3 protein: CASSFGTLSGNTIYF. CDR3 bases: TGTGCCAGCAGCTTCGGGACACTCTCTGGAAACACCATATATTTT.

The CDR3 sequence is CSASGELAGGLGNEQYF. DNA of the CDR3: TGCAGTGCGTCCGGTGAACTAGCGGGGGGGCTGGGTAACGAGCAGTACTTC. The chain combines TRBV20-1 with TRBJ2-7, with 13 bases matching TRBD2. Germline loops: CDR1 DFQATT, CDR2 SNEGSKA (reference sequence). The CDR3 has 17 residues. Trimming cost V 6 bases and J 5 bases; bases outside gene matches: 16.